The 24 T cell receptor beta chains presented below share a single source sample, sequenced in a study of neurological immune-mediated disorders. TCRdb re-derived calls from the 5' RACE reads in MiXCR, one entry per CDR3 protein. The sample lists around 46,000 distinct CDR3 sequences; about 25% were seen once. The sample was PBMCs. Receptors originate from a woman aged 70-85 years in good health.

Only a few counts were recorded for this clonotype. The V call is TRBV27, the J call TRBJ2-7; 8 nucleotides match TRBD1. The CDR3 is made up of 14 amino acids. Per germline, CDR1 MNHEY and CDR2 SMNVEV (reference sequence). The junction had 6 bases not matched to a gene; V was cut back by 3 bases and J by 5 bases. The CDR3 protein is CASSLQGAQDEQYF. CDR3 sequence (DNA): TGTGCCAGCAGTTTGCAGGGGGCGCAGGACGAGCAGTACTTC.

This clonotype was picked up many times. The genes are TRBV5-1 and TRBJ2-7; perhaps TRBD2 as D (5 bases). The CDR3 has 14 amino acids. Germline values: CDR1 SGHRS, CDR2 YFSETQ. The V and J ends lost 1 base and 2 bases respectively, with 10 bases between them. The CDR3 DNA is TGCGCCAGCAGCTTGAATTCCGGGACCTACGAGCAGTACTTC. Protein product: CASSLNSGTYEQYF.

The V gene is TRBV10-3, the J gene TRBJ1-1; no clear D gene. Trimming stripped 3 bases from V and 0 bases from J, with 11 bases between. The CDR3 is made up of 15 amino acids. Germline loops: CDR1 ENHRY, CDR2 SYGVKD. The CDR3: CAISDAGSMNTEAFF. As DNA, the CDR3 is TGTGCCATCAGTGATGCGGGATCCATGAACACTGAAGCTTTCTTT.

This clonotype has at least ten counts. The V gene is TRBV2, the J gene TRBJ2-7, with 7 positions matching TRBD1. The CDR3 covers 15 residues. The junction had 7 bases not matched to a gene; V was cut back by 5 bases and J by 0 bases. Germline CDR1 SNHLY, CDR2 FYNNEI. CDR3 residues: CASSNRDSGSYEQYF. CDR3 in DNA: TGTGCCAGCAGTAACCGGGACAGCGGCTCCTACGAGCAGTACTTC.

This clonotype was detected many times. The junction departs from germline at one end; a sequencing error may be responsible. The V gene is TRBV5-4, the J gene TRBJ2-3; no definite D call. CDR1 and CDR2 from the germline V gene are SGHNT and YYREEE (reference sequence). The CDR3 length is 16 residues. The CDR3 region is CASSLDGLWSTDTQYF. As DNA, the CDR3 is TGTGCCAGCAGTTTGGACGGGCTGTGGAGCACAGATACGCAGTATTTT.

This chain connects TRBV11-2 to TRBJ2-3, with D tentatively TRBD2 (7 bases). CDR1 is SGHAT and CDR2 is FQNNGV in the germline V gene. V was trimmed by 4 bases and J by 6 bases, leaving 14 bases between them. The CDR3 runs to 14 residues. The DNA for the CDR3 is TGTGCCAGCAGCTCCCCGAGGGGGGGGGATACGCAGTATTTT. It encodes CASSSPRGGDTQYF. Full variable domain (outside the CDR3, taken from reference TRBV11-2 and TRBJ2-3): EAGVAQSPRYKIIEKRQSVAFWCNPISGHATLYWYQQILGQGPKLLIQFQNNGVVDDSQLPKDRFSAERLKGVDSTLKIQPAKLEDSAVYLCASSSPRGGDTQYFGPGTRLTVL.

The rearrangement uses TRBV27 and TRBJ1-2, with D unclear. Germline CDR1 is MNHEY and CDR2 is SMNVEV (reference sequence). Trimming removed 4 bases from V and 6 bases from J, with 6 bases in between. The CDR3 consists of 11 residues. CDR3 sequence (DNA): TGTGCCAGCAGTTCGGGTAATGGCTACACCTTC. Translated: CASSSGNGYTF.

Many counts were recorded for this clonotype. J is TRBJ1-1 and V is TRBV15; a possible D gene is TRBD1 (6 bases). Germline V lookup: CDR1 LNHNV, CDR2 YYDKDF (reference sequence). The CDR3 runs to 15 residues. Trimming stripped 0 bases from V and 4 bases from J, with 12 bases between. As DNA, the CDR3 is TGTGCCACCAGCAGAGAAAGGGGGGTAGGCACTGAAGCTTTCTTT. Translated, it gives CATSRERGVGTEAFF.

The table lists this clonotype with many counts. The chain employs TRBV14 and TRBJ2-7; 7 nucleotides agree with TRBD1. J was trimmed by 8 bases and V by 4 bases; bases with no gene match: 8. The germline gives CDR1 SGHDN, CDR2 FVKESK. The CDR3 length is 13 residues. CDR3 DNA: TGTGCCAGCAGCCGGGGACAGCTTGCTAAGCAGTACTTC. Its protein product is CASSRGQLAKQYF.

Many counts were recorded for this clonotype. The chain combines TRBV6-6 with TRBJ2-2; 11 bases match TRBD2. Per germline, CDR1 MNHNY and CDR2 SVGAGI (reference sequence). This CDR3 is 17 amino acids long. V was clipped by 2 bases and J by 1 base; unmatched bases: 3. The CDR3 reads CASSYPGTSGNTGELFF. The CDR3 DNA follows: TGTGCCAGCAGTTACCCTGGGACTAGCGGGAACACCGGGGAGCTGTTTTTT.

This clonotype has a count of ten or more. V and J are TRBV5-1 and TRBJ2-5; TRBD2 is a possible D gene (6 bases). Trimming removed 7 bases at V and 2 bases at J, with 12 bases between. This CDR3 contains 13 residues. The germline V gene encodes CDR1 SGHRS and CDR2 YFSETQ. CDR3 in DNA: TGCGCCAGCTCGAGACTAGATCAAGAGACCCAGTACTTC. Translation gives CASSRLDQETQYF. The full variable domain, in which reference TRBV5-1 and TRBJ2-5 provide the parts outside the CDR3, is KAGVTQTPRYLIKTRGQQVTLSCSPISGHRSVSWYQQTPGQGLQFLFEYFSETQRNKGNFPGRFSGRQFSNSRSEMNVSTLELGDSALYLCASSRLDQETQYFGPGTRLLVL.

This clonotype was seen at least ten times. The J gene is TRBJ2-2, the V gene TRBV2; 7 positions match TRBD1. The CDR3 extends over 15 amino acids. V dropped 5 bases and J dropped 0; count of bases not matched to a gene: 3. Germline-derived CDR1 and CDR2 are SNHLY and FYNNEI. CDR3 amino acids: CASSPGQANTGELFF. CDR3 nucleotide sequence: TGTGCCAGCAGTCCCGGACAGGCGAACACCGGGGAGCTGTTTTTT.

The J gene is TRBJ2-2, the V gene TRBV4-1, with D maybe TRBD2 (6 bases). The CDR3 is made up of 17 amino acids. V was shortened by 5 bases and J by 5 bases, with 21 bases between the two germline ends. Germline V gives CDR1 MGHRA, CDR2 YSYEKL. CDR3 region: CASSRNTGTRWTGELFF. The CDR3 region has the DNA TGCGCCAGCAGCAGAAACACCGGGACTCGCTGGACCGGGGAGCTGTTTTTT.

There are many counts of this clonotype. The chain carries TRBV7-9 and TRBJ2-7; D tentatively reads TRBD1 or TRBD2 (6 bases each). V lost 8 bases, J lost 7 bases, and 18 bases lay in between. The CDR3 covers 13 residues. Germline CDR1 is SEHNR and CDR2 is FQNEAQ (reference sequence). CDR3: CASASSEGGEQYF. CDR3 coding DNA: TGTGCCAGCGCTAGCTCGGAGGGGGGTGAGCAGTACTTC.

This clonotype has a count of ten or more. J is TRBJ2-1 and V is TRBV29-1, with TRBD2 matching 8 bases. The V gene's germline CDR1 is SQVTM and CDR2 ANQGSEA. This CDR3 is 12 amino acids long. Trimming took 5 bases from V and 8 from J; bases not matched to a gene: 5. CDR3 amino acids: CSVNSGRHEQFF. CDR3 DNA: TGCAGCGTTAACAGCGGGAGACATGAGCAGTTCTTC.

The CDR3 here is CASCGTGGGITNEKLFF. The CDR3 DNA sequence: TGTGCCAGCTGCGGGACAGGGGGCGGAATTACTAATGAAAAACTGTTTTTT. The chain joins TRBV28 to TRBJ1-4; TRBD1 matches at 12 bases. CDR1 MDHEN and CDR2 SYDVKM come from the germline V gene. This CDR3 has 17 amino acids. V trimming: 8 bases; J trimming: 2 bases; junction bases outside the gene matches: 9.

This chain uses TRBV12-3 or TRBV12-4 with TRBJ2-2, with 8 nucleotides matching TRBD2. The V gene end was trimmed by 4 bases and the J gene end by 7 bases; junction bases not matched to a gene: 14. This CDR3 has 17 residues. This chain's CDR3 is CASSSPWTSRLVGELFF. In DNA, the CDR3 is TGTGCCAGCAGTTCACCTTGGACTAGCCGGCTTGTCGGGGAGCTGTTTTTT.

This clonotype was counted many times. The chain uses TRBV6-6 and TRBJ1-5; 7 positions match TRBD1. Germline V gene sequence: CDR1 MNHNY, CDR2 SVGAGI (reference sequence). The CDR3 has 14 residues. V lost 6 bases to trimming and J lost 4 bases; unmatched junction nucleotides: 6. The CDR3 region is CASSPGTANQPQHF. For the CDR3, the DNA is TGTGCCAGCAGCCCCGGGACAGCTAATCAGCCCCAGCATTTT.

In its sample, this clonotype was seen many times. The rearrangement joins TRBV29-1 to TRBJ1-4; the D gene is possibly TRBD1 (6 bases). Trimming shortened V by 0 bases and J by 6 bases, and 8 bases separated the two germline ends. CDR1 and CDR2 from the germline V gene are SQVTM and ANQGSEA. The CDR3 contains 13 residues. In nucleotides, the CDR3 is TGCAGCGTTGAAGATCCAGGGGATGAAAAACTGTTTTTT. It translates to CSVEDPGDEKLFF.

This clonotype came up many times. V is TRBV5-1 and J is TRBJ2-5, with D perhaps matching TRBD1 (7 bases). Germline CDR1 is SGHRS and CDR2 is YFSETQ. The CDR3 length is 13 residues. With 5 bases removed from V and 4 bases from J, the gap between germline ends came to 12 bases. The CDR3 nucleotides are TGCGCCAGCAGGGAGCAGGGGGGAGAGACCCAGTACTTC. This codes for CASREQGGETQYF.

By sample fraction, this clonotype is medium-sized. V and J are TRBV10-3 and TRBJ1-3; 8 bases align to TRBD1. Germline V CDR1 and CDR2: ENHRY, SYGVKD. V trimming: 8 bases; J trimming: 4 bases; junction bases outside the gene matches: 10. The CDR3 is made up of 15 amino acids. CDR3 sequence reads: CAIGEFRDRGNTIYF. The CDR3 region has the DNA TGTGCCATCGGAGAATTCCGGGACAGGGGAAACACCATATATTTT.

The V and J genes are TRBV18 and TRBJ1-1; D is unresolved. The CDR3 has 16 amino acids. The V end lost 6 bases, the J end lost 6 bases, and 23 bases lay between the germline ends. Germline-derived CDR1 and CDR2 are KGHSH and LQKENI. The CDR3 protein is CASSPLGSSSPAEAFF. DNA of the CDR3: TGTGCCAGCTCCCCCTTAGGGTCCTCTTCCCCCGCTGAAGCTTTCTTT.

This clonotype has at least ten counts. The chain joins TRBV20-1 to TRBJ1-2, with unresolved D. Germline CDR1 is DFQATT and CDR2 is SNEGSKA (reference sequence). There are 11 residues in the CDR3. V was cut by 7 bases and J by 0 bases, with 6 bases left in between. The CDR3 bases are TGCAGTGTCGCGGCTAACTATGGCTACACCTTC. Residues: CSVAANYGYTF.

The chain couples TRBV18 to TRBJ1-3; 7 bases fit TRBD1. The CDR3 has 11 amino acids. The germline V gene encodes CDR1 KGHSH and CDR2 LQKENI. CDR3 sequence: CGTGAGNTIYF. The CDR3 nucleotides read TGTGGAACAGGGGCCGGAAACACCATATATTTT.